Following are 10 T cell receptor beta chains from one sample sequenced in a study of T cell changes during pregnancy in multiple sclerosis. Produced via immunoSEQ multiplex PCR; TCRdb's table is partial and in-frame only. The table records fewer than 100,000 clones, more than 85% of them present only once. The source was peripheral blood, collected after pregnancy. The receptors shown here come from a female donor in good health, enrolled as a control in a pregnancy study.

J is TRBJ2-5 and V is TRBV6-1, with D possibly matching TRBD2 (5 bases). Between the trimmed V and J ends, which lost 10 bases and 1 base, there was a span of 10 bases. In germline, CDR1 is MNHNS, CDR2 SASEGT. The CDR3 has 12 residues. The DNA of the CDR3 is TGTGCCACCCTTGGACTCCAAGAGACCCAGTACTTC. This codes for CATLGLQETQYF.

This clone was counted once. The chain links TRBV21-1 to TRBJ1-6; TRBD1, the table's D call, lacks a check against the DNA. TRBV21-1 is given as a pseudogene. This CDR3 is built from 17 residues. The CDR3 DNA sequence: TGTGCCAGCAGCGCCCGGACAGTAGTCAAGGGCCCTTCACCCCTCCACTTT. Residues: CASSARTVVKGPSPLHF.

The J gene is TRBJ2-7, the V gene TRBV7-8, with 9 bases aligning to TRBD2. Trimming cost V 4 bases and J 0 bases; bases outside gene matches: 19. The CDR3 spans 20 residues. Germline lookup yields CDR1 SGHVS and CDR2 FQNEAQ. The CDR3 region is CASSSHRYRLAGVSSYEQYF. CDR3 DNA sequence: TGTGCCAGCAGCTCTCACCGATACCGGTTAGCGGGGGTTAGCTCCTACGAGCAGTACTTC.

DNA for the CDR3: TGTGCCAGCAGTTTATCCCCCCAACGAATTCAGTTCTTC. Its translation is CASSLSPQRIQFF. The V and J genes are TRBV28 and TRBJ2-4, with D uncertain. The J call may not be correct, given that the DNA end is closer to TRBJ2-1. Germline V gives CDR1 MDHEN, CDR2 SYDVKM. CDR3 size: 13 residues.

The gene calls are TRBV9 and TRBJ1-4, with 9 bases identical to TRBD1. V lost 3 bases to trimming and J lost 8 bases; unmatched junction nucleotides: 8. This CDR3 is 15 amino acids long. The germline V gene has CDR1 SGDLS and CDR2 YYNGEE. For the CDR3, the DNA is TGTGCCAGCAGCGGGGACAGGGCCTTTGGCGAAAAACTGTTTTTT. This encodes CASSGDRAFGEKLFF.

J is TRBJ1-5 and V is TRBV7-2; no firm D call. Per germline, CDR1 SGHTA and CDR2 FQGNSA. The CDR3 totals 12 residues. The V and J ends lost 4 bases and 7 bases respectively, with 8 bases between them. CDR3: CASSSPGQPQHF. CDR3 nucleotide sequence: TGTGCCAGCAGCTCCCCAGGCCAGCCCCAGCATTTT. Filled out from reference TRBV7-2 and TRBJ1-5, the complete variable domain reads GAGVSQSPSNKVTEKGKDVELRCDPISGHTALYWYRQSLGQGLEFLIYFQGNSAPDKSGLPSDRFSAERTGGSVSTLTIQRTQQEDSAVYLCASSSPGQPQHFGDGTRLSIL.

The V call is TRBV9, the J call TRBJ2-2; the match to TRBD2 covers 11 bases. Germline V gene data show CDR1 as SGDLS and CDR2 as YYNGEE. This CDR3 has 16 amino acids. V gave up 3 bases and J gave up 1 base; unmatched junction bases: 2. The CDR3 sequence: CASSAGLAGNTGELFF. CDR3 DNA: TGTGCCAGCAGCGCAGGACTAGCGGGGAACACCGGGGAGCTGTTTTTT. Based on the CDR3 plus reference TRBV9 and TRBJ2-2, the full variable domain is DSGVTQTPKHLITATGQRVTLRCSPRSGDLSVYWYQQSLDQGLQFLIQYYNGEERAKGNILERFSAQQFPDLHSELNLSSLELGDSALYFCASSAGLAGNTGELFFGEGSRLTVL.

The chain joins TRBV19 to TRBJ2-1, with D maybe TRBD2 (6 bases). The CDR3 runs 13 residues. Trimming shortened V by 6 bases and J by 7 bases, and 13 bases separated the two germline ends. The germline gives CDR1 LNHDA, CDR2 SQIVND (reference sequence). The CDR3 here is CASRSGLSNEQFF. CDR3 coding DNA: TGTGCCAGTAGAAGCGGGCTCTCGAATGAGCAGTTCTTC.

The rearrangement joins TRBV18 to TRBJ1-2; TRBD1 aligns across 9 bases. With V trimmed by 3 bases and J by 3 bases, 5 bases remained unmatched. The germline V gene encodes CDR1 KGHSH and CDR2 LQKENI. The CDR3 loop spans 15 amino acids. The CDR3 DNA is TGTGCCAGCTCACCGGCGACAGGGGGTGACTATGGCTACACCTTC. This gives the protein CASSPATGGDYGYTF.

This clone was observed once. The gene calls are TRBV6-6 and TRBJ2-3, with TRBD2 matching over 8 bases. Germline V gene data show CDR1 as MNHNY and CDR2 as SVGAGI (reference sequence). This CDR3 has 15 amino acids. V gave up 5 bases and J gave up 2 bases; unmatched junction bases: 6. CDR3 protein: CASSPLAGFTDTQYF. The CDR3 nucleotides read TGTGCCAGCAGTCCCTTAGCGGGATTCACAGATACGCAGTATTTT.